These 19 T cell receptor beta chains came from one sample sequenced in a study of CD8+CD57+ T cells in acquired aplastic anemia. Profiles of TCR beta VDJ and CDR3 were generated from a genomic DNA template. TCRdb used MiXCR to reprocess the reads, holding one entry per CDR3 protein. In the table there are approximately 470,000 distinct CDR3 sequences, 25% to 40% of which are singletons. In patients chosen for sequencing, flow cytometry had shown CD8+CD57+ cell expansion. Sequencing was done on a sample of sorted CD4+, CD8+, or CD8+CD57+ T cells (not recorded which) from PBMCs. Receptors were obtained from a human donor with aplastic anemia.

This clonotype was counted many times. V usage is TRBV7-2 and J usage is TRBJ1-2; no definite D call. The CDR3 extends over 13 amino acids. The V gene lost 2 bases and the J gene lost 7 bases, with 11 bases spanning the gap. Germline lookup yields CDR1 SGHTA and CDR2 FQGNSA. CDR3 amino acids: CASSLSGSLGYTF. The CDR3 DNA reads as TGTGCCAGCAGCTTATCCGGCAGTCTTGGCTACACCTTC. The full variable domain, rest sourced from reference TRBV7-2 and TRBJ1-2, is GAGVSQSPSNKVTEKGKDVELRCDPISGHTALYWYRQSLGQGLEFLIYFQGNSAPDKSGLPSDRFSAERTGGSVSTLTIQRTQQEDSAVYLCASSLSGSLGYTFGSGTRLTVV.

The genes are TRBV25-1 and TRBJ2-3; D is possibly TRBD2 (6 bases). From germline, CDR1 is MGHDK and CDR2 SYGVNS. This CDR3 is 15 amino acids long. The ends were cut back, 6 bases at V and 3 bases at J, with 16 bases in the middle. For the CDR3, the DNA is TGTGCCAGCAGCTCGAAGAAGGAGGGGACAGATACGCAGTATTTT. Residues: CASSSKKEGTDTQYF.

This clonotype was counted a few times. The chain recombines TRBV25-1 with TRBJ2-3, with TRBD2 matching 10 bases. There are 16 residues in the CDR3. Trimming at V came to 4 bases and at J to 1 base, leaving 5 bases not matched to a gene. Germline V lookup: CDR1 MGHDK, CDR2 SYGVNS. The CDR3 DNA reads as TGTGCCAGCAGTGGCCCGGGGACTAGCGGCACAGATACGCAGTATTTT. Translation: CASSGPGTSGTDTQYF.

This clonotype was picked up a small number of times. V usage is TRBV19 and J usage is TRBJ1-1; D possibly corresponds to TRBD1 (6 bases). Trimming stripped 3 bases from V and 1 base from J, with 18 bases between. The CDR3 runs 17 residues. CDR1 LNHDA and CDR2 SQIVND come from the germline V gene (reference sequence). The CDR3 bases are TGTGCCAGTAGTATGACCCTGTTGGGGGCAACGAACACTGAAGCTTTCTTT. Residues: CASSMTLLGATNTEAFF.

The chain uses TRBV6-2 or TRBV6-3 and TRBJ2-7; a possible D gene is TRBD1 (6 bases). V gave up 6 bases and J gave up 0 bases, with 15 bases separating them. CDR1 and CDR2 (germline): MNHEY, SVGEGT. This CDR3 spans 15 amino acids. CDR3 bases: TGTGCCAGCAGACAGGGCTCATTTATCTCCTACGAGCAGTACTTC. Amino acid sequence: CASRQGSFISYEQYF.

This clonotype was counted many times. The CDR3 nucleotides are TGTGCCATCAGCGGGACACCGGCCTCTGGAAACACCATATATTTT. This encodes CAISGTPASGNTIYF. The J gene is TRBJ1-3, the V gene TRBV10-3; a possible D gene is TRBD1 (6 bases). The CDR3 is made up of 15 amino acids. Germline assignment: CDR1 ENHRY and CDR2 SYGVKD. The V and J ends lost 6 bases and 0 bases respectively, with 12 bases between them.

The rearrangement uses TRBV2 and TRBJ1-2; D gene unclear. Germline-derived CDR1 and CDR2 are SNHLY and FYNNEI. V was shortened by 1 base and J by 6 bases, with 12 bases between the two germline ends. The CDR3 runs 14 residues. In DNA form, the CDR3 reads TGTGCCAGCAGTGAAGAGGCGAACGGTAATGGCTACACCTTC. It encodes CASSEEANGNGYTF.

V is TRBV30 and J is TRBJ2-7; D not certain. This CDR3 region has 13 residues. Trimming left V 0 bases short and J 9 bases short, with 15 bases between. CDR1 GTSNPN and CDR2 SVGIG come from the germline V gene (reference sequence). Here the CDR3 DNA reads TGTGCCTGGAGTGTTAGTCTAGGTTCCGGGCAGTACTTC. Translation: CAWSVSLGSGQYF.

This clonotype was seen many times. This sequence joins TRBV25-1 and TRBJ1-6; TRBD1 aligns across 8 bases. This CDR3 is 15 amino acids long. From germline, CDR1 is MGHDK and CDR2 SYGVNS. Losses at the gene ends were 8 bases for V and 7 bases for J; bases not matched to a gene: 10. The CDR3 reads CASGELDRVNSPLHF. For the CDR3, the DNA is TGTGCCAGCGGGGAGTTGGACAGGGTCAATTCACCCCTCCACTTT.

This clonotype turned up a few times. The chain has TRBV11-2 and TRBJ2-1; TRBD2 aligns across 8 bases. The CDR3 covers 15 residues. Germline values: CDR1 SGHAT, CDR2 FQNNGV. V shed 3 bases and J 2 bases; nucleotides not matched to a gene: 3. CDR3 sequence (DNA): TGTGCCAGCAGCTTCGAACTAGCGGCCTACAATGAGCAGTTCTTC. Translation gives CASSFELAAYNEQFF.

This chain links TRBV7-2 with TRBJ1-2, with D hard to call. The CDR3 consists of 12 residues. CDR1 is SGHTA, CDR2 FQGNSA, per germline. Trimming left V 3 bases short and J 6 bases short, with 8 bases between. The CDR3, as DNA: TGTGCCAGCAGCTTGGATTTCAATGGCTACACCTTC. As protein: CASSLDFNGYTF. The full variable domain, completed using reference TRBV7-2 and TRBJ1-2, is GAGVSQSPSNKVTEKGKDVELRCDPISGHTALYWYRQSLGQGLEFLIYFQGNSAPDKSGLPSDRFSAERTGGSVSTLTIQRTQQEDSAVYLCASSLDFNGYTFGSGTRLTVV.

J is TRBJ2-1 and V is TRBV15, with TRBD2 as a possible D gene (5 bases). The CDR3 has 13 amino acids. Trimming took off 5 bases at V and 3 bases at J, with 8 bases between the two ends. The V gene's germline CDR1 is LNHNV and CDR2 YYDKDF (reference sequence). Here the CDR3 DNA reads TGTGCCACCAGCTCCCGGGACTACAATGAGCAGTTCTTC. It codes for CATSSRDYNEQFF.

This chain links TRBV5-6 with TRBJ1-4; TRBD1 is a possible D gene (5 bases). Germline V gene data show CDR1 as SGHDT and CDR2 as YYEEEE. The CDR3 sequence is 14 residues long. Trimming stripped 10 bases from V and 0 bases from J, with 13 bases between. CDR3 nucleotide sequence: TGTGCCTGGACCGGGGCTGCAACTAATGAAAAACTGTTTTTT. This codes for CAWTGAATNEKLFF.

The chain is built from TRBV12-3 or TRBV12-4 and TRBJ2-3; D is possibly TRBD2 (5 bases). This CDR3 has 15 residues. The germline V and J ends were trimmed by 0 bases and 3 bases, with 10 bases remaining between them. The CDR3 bases are TGTGCCAGCAGTTTAGCATACGGGGAAACAGATACGCAGTATTTT. It encodes CASSLAYGETDTQYF.

The genes are TRBV19 and TRBJ2-5; 7 positions match TRBD2. V lost 4 bases, J lost 5 bases, and 7 bases stayed unmatched. The CDR3 consists of 14 residues. Germline lookup yields CDR1 LNHDA and CDR2 SQIVND (reference sequence). The CDR3 coding sequence is TGTGCCAGTAGTACCCTGGGGGGAGGGGAGACCCAGTACTTC. This codes for CASSTLGGGETQYF.

CDR3 protein: CAWAGQGNQPQHF. In DNA, the CDR3 is TGTGCCTGGGCGGGACAGGGGAATCAGCCCCAGCATTTT. The chain couples TRBV30 to TRBJ1-5, with TRBD1 matching 10 bases. From germline, CDR1 is GTSNPN and CDR2 SVGIG (reference sequence). This CDR3 has 13 amino acids. V shed 5 bases, J shed 4 bases, and the junction held 2 bases outside the gene matches.

In this sample, this clonotype turned up many times. The gene calls are TRBV19 and TRBJ1-2; D is uncertain. This CDR3 is built from 14 residues. V lost 4 bases and J lost 4, with 13 bases in between. Per the germline V gene, CDR1 is LNHDA and CDR2 is SQIVND (reference sequence). The CDR3: CASSTRPTPYGYTF. CDR3 bases: TGTGCCAGTAGTACACGACCGACGCCCTATGGCTACACCTTC.

In regard to this clonotype: A much more abundant neighbour one base away suggests this may be a read error. This rearrangement joins TRBV20-1 to TRBJ2-7; the D gene is possibly TRBD2 (5 bases). Germline CDR1 and CDR2: DFQATT and SNEGSKA (reference sequence). The CDR3 spans 11 residues. CDR3 coding DNA: TGCAGTGCTTGGCTAGACTACGAGCAGCACTTC. It yields the protein CSAWLDYEQHF.

The chain is built from TRBV19 and TRBJ1-2; D perhaps matches TRBD1 (6 bases). The CDR3 covers 16 residues. Trimming stripped 5 bases from V and 7 bases from J, with 23 bases between. In germline, CDR1 is LNHDA, CDR2 SQIVND (reference sequence). This CDR3 reads CASSGTLPNMEGGYTF. CDR3 nucleotides: TGTGCCAGTAGTGGGACACTTCCCAATATGGAAGGTGGCTACACCTTC.